This is a list of T cell receptor beta chains from one sample in a study of T cell responses to AZD1222 COVID-19 vaccine. The repertoire was sequenced with immunoSEQ multiplex PCR; TCRdb's copy has only in-frame clones and lacks some. The repertoire holds about 140,000 clones, less than 95% seen once, with about 6% in the top ten. The specimen comprised peripheral blood, sampled 28 days after the second AZD1222 dose. The receptors were gathered from an adult who received the AZD1222 COVID-19 vaccine. CDR3s include the opening cysteine and the closing phenylalanine or tryptophan. A D gene is named only where the DNA matches it firmly. Rows may omit the clone size; those that give it use once, few, many or a size class.

j_call: TRBJ2-2
cdr3_length: 14
v_call: TRBV5-1
d_call: NA
clone_size: NA
cdr3_nt: TGCGCCAGCAGCTTAGACAGTGGGACCGGGGAGCTGTTTTTT
cdr3_aa: CASSLDSGTGELFF

j_call: TRBJ2-3
cdr3_length: 13
v_call: TRBV30
d_call: TRBD1
clone_size: few
cdr3_nt: TGTGCCTGCCGGGACAGGGGAACAGATACGCAGTATTTT
cdr3_aa: CACRDRGTDTQYF

j_call: TRBJ2-1
cdr3_length: 13
v_call: TRBV30
d_call: TRBD2
clone_size: NA
cdr3_nt: TGTGCCTGGAGTCATCTAGCGGGAGTTGAGCAGTTCTTC
cdr3_aa: CAWSHLAGVEQFF

j_call: TRBJ1-2
cdr3_length: 14
v_call: TRBV5-4
d_call: NA
clone_size: NA
cdr3_nt: TGTGCCAGCAGCCCGGTCTTGCGGGACTATGGCTACACCTTC
cdr3_aa: CASSPVLRDYGYTF

j_call: TRBJ1-5
cdr3_length: 14
v_call: TRBV11-2
d_call: NA
clone_size: NA
cdr3_nt: TGTGCCAGCAGCTTAGGGTGGCGAGATCAGCCCCAGCATTTT
cdr3_aa: CASSLGWRDQPQHF

j_call: TRBJ1-6
cdr3_length: 15
v_call: TRBV6-2/TRBV6-3
d_call: NA
clone_size: few
cdr3_nt: TGTGCCAGCAGTTATCCGGGACGGTTCAATTCACCCCTCCACTTT
cdr3_aa: CASSYPGRFNSPLHF

j_call: TRBJ1-5
cdr3_length: 13
v_call: TRBV11-1
d_call: NA
clone_size: NA
cdr3_nt: TGTGCCAGCAGCTTAGTGATGTCTGAGCCCCAGCATTTT
cdr3_aa: CASSLVMSEPQHF

j_call: TRBJ1-2
cdr3_length: 16
v_call: TRBV2
d_call: NA
clone_size: NA
cdr3_nt: TGTGCCAGCAGGGGGGGGGATAGTTTAAGTAACTATGGCTACACCTTC
cdr3_aa: CASRGGDSLSNYGYTF

j_call: TRBJ1-5
cdr3_length: 13
v_call: TRBV5-1
d_call: NA
clone_size: NA
cdr3_nt: TGCGCCAGCAGCCCCAACAGAGGTCAGCCCCAGCATTTT
cdr3_aa: CASSPNRGQPQHF

j_call: TRBJ2-4
cdr3_length: 16
v_call: TRBV28
d_call: NA
clone_size: NA
cdr3_nt: TGTGCCAGCAGTTTACACACGAGCCTAGCCAAAAACATTCAGTACTTC
cdr3_aa: CASSLHTSLAKNIQYF

j_call: TRBJ1-2
cdr3_length: 16
v_call: TRBV7-9
d_call: NA
clone_size: NA
cdr3_nt: TGTGCCAGCAGCTCCCCAACCGGTGACAGGTTAAGGGGCTACACCTTC
cdr3_aa: CASSSPTGDRLRGYTF

j_call: TRBJ1-6
cdr3_length: 14
v_call: TRBV18
d_call: TRBD1
clone_size: NA
cdr3_nt: TGTGCCAGCTCAGAAAACAGGGGAAATTCACCCCTCCACTTT
cdr3_aa: CASSENRGNSPLHF

j_call: TRBJ2-3
cdr3_length: 14
v_call: TRBV7-2
d_call: NA
clone_size: few
cdr3_nt: TGTGCCAGCAGCCCGGACTATATCACAGATACGCAGTATTTT
cdr3_aa: CASSPDYITDTQYF

j_call: TRBJ1-5
cdr3_length: 13
v_call: TRBV6-5
d_call: NA
clone_size: NA
cdr3_nt: TGTGCCAGCAGTCCACAGGAAAGTCAGCCCCAGCATTTT
cdr3_aa: CASSPQESQPQHF

j_call: TRBJ2-7
cdr3_length: 14
v_call: TRBV23-1
d_call: NA
clone_size: many
cdr3_nt: TGCGCCAGCAGTCAGTGTGCTAGCACGTACGAGCAGTACTTC
cdr3_aa: CASSQCASTYEQYF

j_call: TRBJ2-3
cdr3_length: 15
v_call: TRBV6-2/TRBV6-3
d_call: NA
clone_size: NA
cdr3_nt: TGTGCCAGCAGTAACCCGGGACACCTCACAGATACGCAGTATTTT
cdr3_aa: CASSNPGHLTDTQYF

j_call: TRBJ2-1
cdr3_length: 13
v_call: TRBV6-5
d_call: TRBD2
clone_size: NA
cdr3_nt: TGTGCCACCAACGATGGCGGGAGAGGTGAGCAGTTCTTC
cdr3_aa: CATNDGGRGEQFF

j_call: TRBJ2-5
cdr3_length: 15
v_call: TRBV20-1
d_call: NA
clone_size: NA
cdr3_nt: TGCAGTGCTTGTGTGGTGGGGCGGGAACAAGAGACCCAGTACTTC
cdr3_aa: CSACVVGREQETQYF

j_call: TRBJ1-5
cdr3_length: 15
v_call: TRBV28
d_call: NA
clone_size: NA
cdr3_nt: TGTGCCAGCGGAACGACAGGTTCATGGAATCAGCCCCAGCATTTT
cdr3_aa: CASGTTGSWNQPQHF

j_call: TRBJ1-5
cdr3_length: 13
v_call: TRBV12-3/TRBV12-4
d_call: NA
clone_size: once
cdr3_nt: TGTGCCAGCAGTTTCGATAGGGCCCGGCCCCAGCATTTT
cdr3_aa: CASSFDRARPQHF

j_call: TRBJ1-5
cdr3_length: 14
v_call: TRBV6-4
d_call: NA
clone_size: NA
cdr3_nt: TGTGCCAGCAGTGACTCGGGTGGGGGGCAGCCCCAGCATTTT
cdr3_aa: CASSDSGGGQPQHF

j_call: TRBJ1-1
cdr3_length: 13
v_call: TRBV12-3/TRBV12-4
d_call: NA
clone_size: NA
cdr3_nt: TGTGCCAGCAGCCCTGTAGGTCACACTGAAGCTTTCTTT
cdr3_aa: CASSPVGHTEAFF

j_call: TRBJ1-1
cdr3_length: 15
v_call: TRBV5-1
d_call: TRBD1
clone_size: NA
cdr3_nt: TGCGCCAGCAGCGCGGAGGTCGGGACAGGGACTGAAGCTTTCTTT
cdr3_aa: CASSAEVGTGTEAFF

j_call: TRBJ2-7
cdr3_length: 13
v_call: TRBV5-4
d_call: NA
clone_size: NA
cdr3_nt: TGTGCCAGCAGCTTGGACGGGAATTACGAGCAGTACTTC
cdr3_aa: CASSLDGNYEQYF

j_call: TRBJ1-5
cdr3_length: 16
v_call: TRBV28
d_call: NA
clone_size: NA
cdr3_nt: TGTGCCAGCAGTCCCCGAAGGGGTTTAGGCAATCAGCCCCAGCATTTT
cdr3_aa: CASSPRRGLGNQPQHF

j_call: TRBJ1-2
cdr3_length: 14
v_call: TRBV27
d_call: NA
clone_size: NA
cdr3_nt: TGTGCCAGCAGTTTATCTGTTGGGGGCTTTGGCTACACCTTC
cdr3_aa: CASSLSVGGFGYTF

j_call: TRBJ2-1
cdr3_length: 12
v_call: TRBV3-1/TRBV3-2
d_call: NA
clone_size: NA
cdr3_nt: TGTGCCAGCAGCCCGCGTTACAATGAGCAGTTCTTC
cdr3_aa: CASSPRYNEQFF

j_call: TRBJ2-7
cdr3_length: 13
v_call: TRBV4-1
d_call: TRBD1
clone_size: NA
cdr3_nt: TGCGCCAGGAGGGGGCTTGAGGATTGCGAGCAGTACTTC
cdr3_aa: CARRGLEDCEQYF

j_call: TRBJ1-2
cdr3_length: 14
v_call: TRBV9
d_call: NA
clone_size: NA
cdr3_nt: TGTGCCAGCAGCGTTTCGTCCGGCTCTTATGGCTACACCTTC
cdr3_aa: CASSVSSGSYGYTF

j_call: TRBJ1-5
cdr3_length: 17
v_call: TRBV27
d_call: NA
clone_size: once
cdr3_nt: TGTGCCAGCAACCTCCGGAGTCCCAGGGTTAGCAATCAGCCCCAGCATTTT
cdr3_aa: CASNLRSPRVSNQPQHF

j_call: TRBJ2-7
cdr3_length: 14
v_call: TRBV6-5
d_call: TRBD2
clone_size: NA
cdr3_nt: TGTGCCAGCAGGATTAGCGGGAGGTCCTACGAGCAGTACTTC
cdr3_aa: CASRISGRSYEQYF

j_call: TRBJ1-2
cdr3_length: 15
v_call: TRBV11-2
d_call: NA
clone_size: few
cdr3_nt: TGTGCCAGCAGCTTAAGGGGGTCAGGTCACTATGGCTACACCTTC
cdr3_aa: CASSLRGSGHYGYTF

j_call: TRBJ2-1
cdr3_length: 16
v_call: TRBV28
d_call: NA
clone_size: NA
cdr3_nt: TGTGCCAGCAGTGGGGACACCTTGAGCTCCTACAATGAGCAGTTCTTC
cdr3_aa: CASSGDTLSSYNEQFF

j_call: TRBJ2-3
cdr3_length: 17
v_call: TRBV5-1
d_call: TRBD2
clone_size: NA
cdr3_nt: TGCGCCAGCAGCTTGGCGGCTAGCGGGGATTGGATAGATACGCAGTATTTT
cdr3_aa: CASSLAASGDWIDTQYF

j_call: TRBJ2-1
cdr3_length: 12
v_call: TRBV2
d_call: NA
clone_size: NA
cdr3_nt: TGTGCCAGCAGTCAGGATCCCCGGTGGCAGTTCTTC
cdr3_aa: CASSQDPRWQFF

j_call: TRBJ1-6
cdr3_length: 14
v_call: TRBV19
d_call: TRBD1
clone_size: NA
cdr3_nt: TGTGCCAGTAGTACACAGGGGATTAATTCACCCCTCCACTTT
cdr3_aa: CASSTQGINSPLHF